This T cell receptor (beta chain) originates from a study of blood T cell repertoires in COVID-19. Study overall: COVID-19 samples, acute and convalescent, were from the United States, Italy and Spain. From T cells, B-cell-depleted T cells, or PBMCs came the material, which was cDNA or gDNA.

V lost 10 bases and J lost 2; bases outside the gene matches: 8. Germline values: CDR1 MNHEY, CDR2 SVGAGI. The CDR3 length is 13 residues. In the study's own analysis: Reference gene primers were amplified, and this amplification served to estimate nucleated cell counts. Here immunoSEQ multiplex PCR was the method, and the copy in TCRdb shows in-frame clones only, minus some. D and trimming come from the DNA, and the V and J calls and clone size come from that table. This sample carries fewer than 75,000 clones, over 80% of them seen once, and the ten largest clones take about two fifths. Specimen: peripheral blood. The source of this sequence is a human donor in a cohort sampled during active COVID-19. The chain links TRBV6-5 to TRBJ2-7; TRBD2 aligns across 7 bases. CDR3 sequence reads: CATKERGTYEQYF. The CDR3 DNA is TGTGCCACCAAAGAGCGGGGAACCTACGAGCAGTACTTC.